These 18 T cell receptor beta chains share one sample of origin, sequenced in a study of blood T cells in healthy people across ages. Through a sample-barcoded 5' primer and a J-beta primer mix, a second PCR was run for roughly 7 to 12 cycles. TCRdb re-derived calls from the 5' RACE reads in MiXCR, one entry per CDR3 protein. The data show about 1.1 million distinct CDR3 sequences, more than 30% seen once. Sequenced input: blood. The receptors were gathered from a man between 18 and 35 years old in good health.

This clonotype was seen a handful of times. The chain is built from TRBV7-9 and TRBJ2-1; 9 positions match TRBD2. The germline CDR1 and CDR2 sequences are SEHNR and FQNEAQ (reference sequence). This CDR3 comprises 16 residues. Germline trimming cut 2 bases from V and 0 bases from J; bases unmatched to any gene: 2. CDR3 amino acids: CASSLRLADSYNEQFF. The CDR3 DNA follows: TGTGCCAGCAGCTTAAGACTAGCGGACTCCTACAATGAGCAGTTCTTC.

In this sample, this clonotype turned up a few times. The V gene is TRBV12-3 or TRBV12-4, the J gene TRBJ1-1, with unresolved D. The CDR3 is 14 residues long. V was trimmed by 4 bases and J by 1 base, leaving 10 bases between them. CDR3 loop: CASSYQTANTEAFF. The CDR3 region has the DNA TGTGCCAGCAGTTATCAAACAGCGAACACTGAAGCTTTCTTT.

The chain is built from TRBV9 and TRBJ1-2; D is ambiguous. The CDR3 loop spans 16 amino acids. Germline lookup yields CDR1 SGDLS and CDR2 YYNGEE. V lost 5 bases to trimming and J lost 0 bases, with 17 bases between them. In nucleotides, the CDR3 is TGTGCCAGCAGTCCTTCGGGGAGCCCTTCTAACTATGGCTACACCTTC. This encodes CASSPSGSPSNYGYTF.

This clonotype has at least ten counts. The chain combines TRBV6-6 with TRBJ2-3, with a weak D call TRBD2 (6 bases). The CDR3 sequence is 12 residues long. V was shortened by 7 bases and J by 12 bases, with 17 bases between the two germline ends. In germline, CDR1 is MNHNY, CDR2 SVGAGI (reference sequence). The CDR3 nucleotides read TGTGCCAGCACCCACCGGCGGGGTGGACAGTATTTT. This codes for CASTHRRGGQYF.

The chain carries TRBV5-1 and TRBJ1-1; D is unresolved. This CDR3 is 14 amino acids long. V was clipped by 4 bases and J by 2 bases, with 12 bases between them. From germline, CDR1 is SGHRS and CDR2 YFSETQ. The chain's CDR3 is CASSTKGYNTEAFF. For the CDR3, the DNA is TGCGCCAGCAGCACAAAGGGTTATAACACTGAAGCTTTCTTT. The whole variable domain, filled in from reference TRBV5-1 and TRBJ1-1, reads KAGVTQTPRYLIKTRGQQVTLSCSPISGHRSVSWYQQTPGQGLQFLFEYFSETQRNKGNFPGRFSGRQFSNSRSEMNVSTLELGDSALYLCASSTKGYNTEAFFGQGTRLTVV.

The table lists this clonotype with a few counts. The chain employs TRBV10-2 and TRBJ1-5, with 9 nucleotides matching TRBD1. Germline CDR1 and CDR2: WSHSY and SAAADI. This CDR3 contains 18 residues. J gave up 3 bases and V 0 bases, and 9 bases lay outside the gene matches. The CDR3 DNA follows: TGCGCCAGCAGTGAGTCGATAAGGGACAGGGTTACCAATCAGCCCCAGCATTTT. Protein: CASSESIRDRVTNQPQHF.

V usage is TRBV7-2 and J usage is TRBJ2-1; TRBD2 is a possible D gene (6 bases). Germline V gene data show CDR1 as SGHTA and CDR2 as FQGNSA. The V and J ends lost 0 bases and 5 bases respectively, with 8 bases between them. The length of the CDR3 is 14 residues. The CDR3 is CASSLAGRNNEQFF. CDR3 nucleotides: TGTGCCAGCAGCTTAGCGGGGAGGAACAATGAGCAGTTCTTC.

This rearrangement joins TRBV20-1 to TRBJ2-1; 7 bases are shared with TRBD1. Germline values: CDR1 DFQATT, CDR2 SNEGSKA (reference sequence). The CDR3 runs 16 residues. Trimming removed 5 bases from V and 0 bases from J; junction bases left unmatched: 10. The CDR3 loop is CSALLGQASSYNEQFF. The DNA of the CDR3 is TGCAGTGCTCTCCTCGGACAGGCGAGCTCCTACAATGAGCAGTTCTTC.

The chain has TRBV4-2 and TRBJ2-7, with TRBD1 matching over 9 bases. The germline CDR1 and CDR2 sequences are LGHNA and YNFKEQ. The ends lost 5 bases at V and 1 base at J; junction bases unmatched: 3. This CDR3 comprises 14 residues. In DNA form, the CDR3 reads TGTGCCAGCAGCACAGGGGGCCATTCCTACGAGCAGTACTTC. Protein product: CASSTGGHSYEQYF.

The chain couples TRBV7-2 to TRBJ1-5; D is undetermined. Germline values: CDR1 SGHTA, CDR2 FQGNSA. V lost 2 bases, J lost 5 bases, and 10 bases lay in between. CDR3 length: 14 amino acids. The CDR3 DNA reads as TGTGCCAGCAGCTTATCAACTCTTGATCAGCCCCAGCATTTT. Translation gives CASSLSTLDQPQHF.

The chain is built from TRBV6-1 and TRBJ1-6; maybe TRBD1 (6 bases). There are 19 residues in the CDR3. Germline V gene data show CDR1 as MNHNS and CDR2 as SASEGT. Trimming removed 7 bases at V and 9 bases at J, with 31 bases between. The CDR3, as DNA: TGTGCCAGCACCGAATCCTGGGGTTCGGGGGGCCTTATTAGTTCACCCCTCCACTTT. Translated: CASTESWGSGGLISSPLHF.

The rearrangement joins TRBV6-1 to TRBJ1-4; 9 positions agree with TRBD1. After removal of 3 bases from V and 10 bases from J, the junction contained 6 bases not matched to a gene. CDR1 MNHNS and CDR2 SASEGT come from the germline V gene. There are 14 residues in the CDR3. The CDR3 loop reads CASSDVQGQGKLFF. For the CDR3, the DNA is TGTGCCAGCAGTGATGTACAGGGACAGGGAAAACTGTTTTTT.

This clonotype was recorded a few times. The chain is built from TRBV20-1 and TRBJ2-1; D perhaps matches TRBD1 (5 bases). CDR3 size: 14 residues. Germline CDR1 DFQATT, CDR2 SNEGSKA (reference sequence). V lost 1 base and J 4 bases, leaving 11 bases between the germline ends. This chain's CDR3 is CSARGVAGYNEQFF. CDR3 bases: TGCAGTGCTAGAGGTGTAGCAGGGTACAATGAGCAGTTCTTC.

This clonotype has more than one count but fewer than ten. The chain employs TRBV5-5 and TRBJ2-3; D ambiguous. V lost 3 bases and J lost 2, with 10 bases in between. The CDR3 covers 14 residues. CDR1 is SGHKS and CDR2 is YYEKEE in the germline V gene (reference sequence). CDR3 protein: CASSSEIATDTQYF. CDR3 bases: TGTGCCAGCAGCTCAGAAATAGCCACAGATACGCAGTATTTT.

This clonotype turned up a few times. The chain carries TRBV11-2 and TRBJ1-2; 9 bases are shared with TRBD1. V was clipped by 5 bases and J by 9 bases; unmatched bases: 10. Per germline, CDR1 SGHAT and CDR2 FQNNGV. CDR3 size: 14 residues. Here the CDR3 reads CASSPIGDRGSYTF. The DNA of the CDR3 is TGTGCCAGCAGCCCGATTGGAGACAGGGGGAGCTACACCTTC.

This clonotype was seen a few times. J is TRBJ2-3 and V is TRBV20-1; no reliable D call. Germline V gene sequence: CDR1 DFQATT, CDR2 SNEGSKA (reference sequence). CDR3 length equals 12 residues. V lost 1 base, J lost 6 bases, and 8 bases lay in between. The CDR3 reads CSARVRSDTQYF. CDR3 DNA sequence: TGCAGTGCTAGAGTCCGCTCGGATACGCAGTATTTT.

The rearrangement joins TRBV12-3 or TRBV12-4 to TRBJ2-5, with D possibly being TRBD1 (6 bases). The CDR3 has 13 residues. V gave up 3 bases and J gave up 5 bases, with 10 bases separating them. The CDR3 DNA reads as TGTGCCAGCAGTTTGGGGACAAGGGAGACCCAGTACTTC. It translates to CASSLGTRETQYF.

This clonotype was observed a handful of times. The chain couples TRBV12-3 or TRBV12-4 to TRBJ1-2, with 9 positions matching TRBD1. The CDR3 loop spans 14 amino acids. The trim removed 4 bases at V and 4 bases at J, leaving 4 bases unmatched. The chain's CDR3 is CASSSPGQGYGYTF. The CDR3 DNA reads TGTGCCAGCAGTTCCCCGGGACAGGGCTATGGCTACACCTTC.